The T cell receptor (beta chain) under discussion was sequenced for a study of OX40 agonist ivuxolimab in advanced cancers. Points from the study as a whole: Clonal expansion among partial responders at 0.1-3.0 mg/kg ranked near the lowest.

Generated by immunoSEQ multiplex PCR, the TCRdb table keeps only in-frame clones and is missing some. This table has around 60,000 clones, 70% to 85% appearing once. Trimming took 4 bases from V and 6 from J, leaving 14 bases between them. The CDR3 contains 14 residues. Germline lookup yields CDR1 SGHNT and CDR2 YYREEE (reference sequence). Comments on this clone: What it recognizes is unknown.

The sequences come from CD4+ or CD8+ T cells sorted from blood, collected in a trial of the OX40 agonist ivuxolimab. The chain is built from TRBV5-4 and TRBJ1-5, with D possibly TRBD1 on 6 matching bases. The origin of this receptor is an adult with an advanced solid tumor such as melanoma, head and neck, liver or kidney cancer. The CDR3 loop reads CASSEGGAGQPQHF. The CDR3 coding sequence is TGTGCCAGCAGCGAAGGGGGAGCGGGTCAGCCCCAGCATTTT.